Listed here are 32 T cell receptor beta chains from one sample, sequenced in a study of T cell repertoires in cytomegalovirus infection (dated by TCRdb to 2018 to 2020). The treatment or condition label corresponds to: in vitro stimulation with specific CMV peptide epitopes to enrich CMV-specific T cells. TCRdb names Illumina HiSeq 1500 as the instrument used. TCRdb ran its own pipeline on the public reads, namely fastp trimming at Q25 and MiXCR clone calling, and kept in-frame beta chains. CDR3 protein duplicates are merged, each entry listing the most common genes and DNA. The sample data list around 710,000 distinct CDR3 sequences, and approximately 32% of these were observed just once. Roughly 14% of the sample comes from the top ten. Antigens of these TCRs are unknown. Sequenced material: cultured CD8+ T cells from PBMCs, taken from culture after CMV antigen stimulation. All receptors come from a human donor in good health (CMV status not recorded). Some clones in this sample may be carry-over from other donors' samples.

This clonotype occurred many times. The chain has TRBV7-3 and TRBJ1-1; 9 bases match TRBD1. Germline CDR1 SGHTA, CDR2 FQGTGA. The CDR3 is 15 amino acids. Trimming at V came to 5 bases and at J to 5 bases, leaving 9 bases not matched to a gene. CDR3 protein: CASSESGTGKTEAFF. CDR3 in DNA: TGTGCCAGCAGCGAGTCCGGGACAGGGAAGACTGAAGCTTTCTTT. Combining the CDR3 with reference TRBV7-3 and TRBJ1-1 gives the whole variable domain GAGVSQTPSNKVTEKGKYVELRCDPISGHTALYWYRQSLGQGPEFLIYFQGTGAADDSGLPNDRFFAVRPEGSVSTLKIQRTERGDSAVYLCASSESGTGKTEAFFGQGTRLTVV.

This sequence joins TRBV4-2 and TRBJ1-2, with D hard to call. Germline V gene data show CDR1 as LGHNA and CDR2 as YNFKEQ. The CDR3 spans 17 residues. V lost 1 base, J lost 2 bases, and 17 bases lay in between. The CDR3 coding sequence is TGTGCCAGCAGCCAAGGGAGGACGAGTCCTTTAAACTATGGCTACACCTTC. This gives the protein CASSQGRTSPLNYGYTF.

For the CDR3, the DNA is TGTGCCAGCAGTGAAGGATCGCTTTTAAGGTACGAGCAGTACGTC. Translating gives CASSEGSLLRYEQYV. The genes are TRBV6-1 and TRBJ2-7; D remains ambiguous. The V end was cut by 1 base, the J end by 4 bases, with 14 bases between. Germline V gene sequence: CDR1 MNHNS, CDR2 SASEGT. The CDR3 runs 15 residues.

This clonotype occurred a few times. The genes are TRBV6-2 or TRBV6-3 and TRBJ2-1; no clear D gene. CDR1 and CDR2 (germline): MNHEY, SVGEGT. V gave up 7 bases and J gave up 0 bases, with 10 bases separating them. This CDR3 comprises 14 residues. This CDR3 is CASKVQSSYNEQFF. As DNA, the CDR3 is TGTGCCAGCAAGGTCCAGAGCTCCTACAATGAGCAGTTCTTC.

The chain joins TRBV7-9 to TRBJ2-7; D perhaps matches TRBD1 (6 bases). V was clipped by 5 bases and J by 4 bases, with 15 bases between them. Germline CDR1 and CDR2: SEHNR and FQNEAQ (reference sequence). This CDR3 has 14 amino acids. DNA of the CDR3: TGTGCCAGCAGCGCCCCGGGACAAGTTTACGAGCAGTACTTC. Protein product: CASSAPGQVYEQYF.

The chain has TRBV4-1 and TRBJ1-3; TRBD1 is a possible D gene (5 bases). CDR3 length: 17 amino acids. V was pared by 0 bases and J by 0 bases, with 12 bases between. Germline loops: CDR1 MGHRA, CDR2 YSYEKL. The DNA of the CDR3 is TGCGCCAGCAGCCAAGAGCGTGGGACTAGCTCTGGAAACACCATATATTTT. Residues: CASSQERGTSSGNTIYF.

With respect to this clonotype: A much larger clonotype is one base distant, so this may be a read error. V gene TRBV7-2 combines with J gene TRBJ2-4; TRBD1 might be the D (6 bases). The CDR3 consists of 15 residues. Germline CDR1 SGHTA, CDR2 FQGNSA. The V end was cut by 5 bases, the J end by 1 base, with 12 bases between. CDR3 DNA: TGTGCCAGCAGCCCCACAGGGAGTGCCAAAAACATTCAGTACTTC. Translating gives CASSPTGSAKNIQYF. The complete variable domain, with remaining parts taken from reference TRBV7-2 and TRBJ2-4, reads GAGVSQSPSNKVTEKGKDVELRCDPISGHTALYWYRQSLGQGLEFLIYFQGNSAPDKSGLPSDRFSAERTGGSVSTLTIQRTQQEDSAVYLCASSPTGSAKNIQYFGAGTRLSVL.

This clonotype was detected once. A much larger clonotype is one base distant, so this may be a read error. V usage is TRBV7-8 and J usage is TRBJ1-2, with D hard to call. The CDR3 is 16 residues long. Trimming pared 6 bases from V and 4 bases from J, leaving 21 bases between. Germline CDR1 SGHVS, CDR2 FQNEAQ. CDR3 loop: CASRPSREMAIYGYTF. The CDR3 region has the DNA TGTGCCAGCAGACCTTCTCGAGAGATGGCTATCTATGGCTACACCTTC. Looking up the rest from reference TRBV7-8 and TRBJ1-2 gives the full variable domain: GAGVSQSPRYKVAKRGQDVALRCDPISGHVSLFWYQQALGQGPEFLTYFQNEAQLDKSGLPSDRFFAERPEGSVSTLKIQRTQQEDSAVYLCASRPSREMAIYGYTFGSGTRLTVV.

Ten or more counts support this clonotype. The chain couples TRBV7-8 to TRBJ1-6, with D tentatively TRBD1 (6 bases). The CDR3 loop spans 18 amino acids. V was trimmed by 3 bases and J by 5 bases, leaving 20 bases between them. CDR1 and CDR2 (germline): SGHVS, FQNEAQ. DNA for the CDR3: TGTGCCAGCAGCTTCGACCCGGACAGCAGTTCTGATAATTCACCCCTCCACTTT. It translates to CASSFDPDSSSDNSPLHF.

There are many counts of this clonotype. The V and J genes are TRBV18 and TRBJ1-2; weak D call: TRBD1 (5 bases). This CDR3 comprises 15 residues. CDR1 is KGHSH, CDR2 LQKENI, per germline. V was cut by 3 bases and J by 4 bases, with 15 bases left in between. CDR3 amino acids: CASSPPHSDSYGYTF. CDR3 in DNA: TGTGCCAGCTCACCGCCTCATAGCGACAGCTATGGCTACACCTTC.

The rearrangement links TRBV29-1 to TRBJ1-2; D unclear. The CDR3 loop spans 13 amino acids. CDR1 is SQVTM and CDR2 is ANQGSEA in the germline V gene. The V and J ends lost 1 base and 7 bases respectively, with 13 bases between them. CDR3 residues: CSVEVSPMGGYTF. The CDR3 bases are TGCAGCGTTGAAGTGTCCCCAATGGGTGGCTACACCTTC. Combining the CDR3 with reference TRBV29-1 and TRBJ1-2 gives the whole variable domain SAVISQKPSRDICQRGTSLTIQCQVDSQVTMMFWYRQQPGQSLTLIATANQGSEATYESGFVIDKFPISRPNLTFSTLTVSNMSPEDSSIYLCSVEVSPMGGYTFGSGTRLTVV.

J is TRBJ1-5 and V is TRBV7-9; no clear D gene. Germline CDR1 SEHNR, CDR2 FQNEAQ (reference sequence). The CDR3 loop spans 14 amino acids. Trimming took off 1 base at V and 4 bases at J, with 8 bases between the two ends. In nucleotides, the CDR3 is TGTGCCAGCAGCTTAGAATCTGGGAATCAGCCCCAGCATTTT. This sequence encodes CASSLESGNQPQHF.

This clonotype was seen a handful of times. The chain combines TRBV7-4 with TRBJ2-1; no clear D. The ends were cut back, 4 bases at V and 0 bases at J, with 13 bases in the middle. The CDR3 is 16 residues long. Germline CDR1 is SGHVT and CDR2 is SQSDAQ. CDR3 DNA: TGTGCCAGCAGCTCGAACTTCCAAAGCTCCTACAATGAGCAGTTCTTC. It yields the protein CASSSNFQSSYNEQFF.

The table lists this clonotype with a few counts. This chain's CDR3 is CASSLDPFNEQFF. The CDR3 DNA follows: TGTGCCAGCAGCTTAGACCCCTTCAATGAGCAGTTCTTC. This chain connects TRBV7-9 to TRBJ2-1; no reliable D call. From germline, CDR1 is SEHNR and CDR2 FQNEAQ (reference sequence). Trimming pared 1 base from V and 6 bases from J, leaving 7 bases between. The CDR3 is made up of 13 amino acids.

There are many counts of this clonotype. This chain uses TRBV7-8 with TRBJ1-5; D ambiguous. This CDR3 has 14 amino acids. Germline CDR1 is SGHVS and CDR2 is FQNEAQ. Trimming pared 5 bases from V and 0 bases from J, leaving 8 bases between. DNA for the CDR3: TGTGCCAGCAGCAACCTTATTAGCAATCAGCCCCAGCATTTT. Protein sequence: CASSNLISNQPQHF.

This clonotype occurred many times. This sequence joins TRBV2 and TRBJ2-6, with D maybe TRBD2 (6 bases). The germline CDR1 and CDR2 sequences are SNHLY and FYNNEI. V was shortened by 5 bases and J by 1 base, with 9 bases between the two germline ends. The CDR3 runs to 15 residues. The CDR3 is CASSQGGSGANVLTF. As DNA, the CDR3 is TGTGCCAGCAGTCAGGGAGGATCTGGGGCCAACGTCCTGACTTTC.

This clonotype was detected many times. The chain has TRBV7-9 and TRBJ2-1; 10 bases fit TRBD2. CDR3 size: 15 residues. V dropped 1 base and J dropped 6; count of bases not matched to a gene: 3. CDR1 is SEHNR, CDR2 FQNEAQ, per germline (reference sequence). The CDR3 nucleotides read TGTGCCAGCAGCTTAGAGTCTAGCGGGGGCAATGAGCAGTTCTTC. This encodes CASSLESSGGNEQFF.

This clonotype was seen at least ten times. The chain links TRBV6-5 to TRBJ1-6, with 7 bases lining up with TRBD1. The junction had 6 bases not matched to a gene; V was cut back by 5 bases and J by 5 bases. The CDR3 is 15 amino acids. CDR1 is MNHEY, CDR2 SVGAGI, per germline. CDR3 in amino acids: CASSAGTADNSPLHF. The CDR3 nucleotides are TGTGCCAGCAGTGCCGGGACAGCAGATAATTCACCCCTCCACTTT.

The chain carries TRBV6-4 and TRBJ2-2; D not certain. Germline values: CDR1 MRHNA, CDR2 SNTAGT. With 8 bases removed from V and 1 base from J, the gap between germline ends came to 8 bases. The CDR3 is made up of 13 amino acids. CDR3 DNA sequence: TGTGCCAGCGGTCGACAGAACACCGGGGAGCTGTTTTTT. Residues: CASGRQNTGELFF.

The V call is TRBV7-9, the J call TRBJ2-3; TRBD2 aligns across 9 bases. The germline V gene encodes CDR1 SEHNR and CDR2 FQNEAQ (reference sequence). Trimming at V came to 5 bases and at J to 6 bases, leaving 12 bases not matched to a gene. The CDR3 is made up of 16 amino acids. CDR3 in DNA: TGTGCCAGCAGCCTCCCCGCTAGCGGGGACGTTGATACGCAGTATTTT. Residues: CASSLPASGDVDTQYF.

This chain joins TRBV12-3 or TRBV12-4 and TRBJ1-4; unclear D gene. V was clipped by 7 bases and J by 5 bases, with 5 bases between them. This CDR3 region has 11 residues. The CDR3 loop is CASTRNEKLFF. CDR3 DNA: TGTGCCAGCACCCGAAATGAAAAACTGTTTTTT.

Many counts were recorded for this clonotype. The chain combines TRBV24-1 with TRBJ2-7, with D tentatively TRBD1 or TRBD2 (6 bases each). CDR1 is KGHDR and CDR2 is SFDVKD in the germline V gene. V lost 6 bases and J 6 bases, leaving 14 bases between the germline ends. This CDR3 has 13 amino acids. The CDR3 nucleotides read TGTGCCACCAGTAATAAGGGGGGTCGCGAGCAGTACTTC. Residues: CATSNKGGREQYF.

CDR3 nucleotide sequence: TGTGCCATCAGTGACGACCCCTACGAGCAGTACGTC. Its protein product is CAISDDPYEQYV. The chain links TRBV10-3 to TRBJ2-7, with D unclear. This CDR3 is built from 12 residues. Germline V gene lookup returns CDR1 ENHRY and CDR2 SYGVKD. Between the trimmed V and J ends, which lost 3 bases and 2 bases, there was a span of 5 bases.

The genes are TRBV6-1 and TRBJ1-1; tentative D call: TRBD1 (5 bases). CDR3 length: 13 amino acids. The germline gives CDR1 MNHNS, CDR2 SASEGT. The V gene lost 7 bases and the J gene lost 7 bases, with 16 bases spanning the gap. The CDR3 protein is CASTNGGGVEAFF. CDR3 sequence (DNA): TGTGCCAGCACGAACGGGGGGGGGGTTGAAGCTTTCTTT.

The chain links TRBV6-4 to TRBJ2-3; D gene uncertain. The CDR3 contains 14 residues. Germline CDR1 is MRHNA and CDR2 is SNTAGT. The V end lost 3 bases, the J end lost 7 bases, and 14 bases lay between the germline ends. The CDR3 DNA is TGTGCCAGCAGTGAGGGCCCCACACAGAATACGCAGTATTTT. This codes for CASSEGPTQNTQYF.

The V call is TRBV27, the J call TRBJ1-2, with a weak D call TRBD1 (5 bases). The CDR3 spans 14 residues. V lost 3 bases, J lost 5 bases, and 13 bases lay in between. Per germline, CDR1 MNHEY and CDR2 SMNVEV (reference sequence). CDR3 region: CASSLVGTQYGYTF. The CDR3 bases are TGTGCCAGCAGTTTGGTGGGGACGCAATATGGCTACACCTTC.

This clonotype occurred a few times. The V gene is TRBV7-8, the J gene TRBJ2-1; 12 positions match TRBD2. Germline V gene sequence: CDR1 SGHVS, CDR2 FQNEAQ. CDR3 length equals 18 residues. The V and J ends lost 5 bases and 7 bases, in that order; junction bases with no gene match: 15. For the CDR3, the DNA is TGTGCCAGCAGCCTGGGTCTCAAGGGGACTAGCGGGCGTAATGAGCAGTTCTTC. It translates to CASSLGLKGTSGRNEQFF.

The chain employs TRBV9 and TRBJ1-2; D is unclear. The CDR3 has 13 residues. Trimming removed 0 bases at V and 4 bases at J, with 7 bases between. Germline-derived CDR1 and CDR2 are SGDLS and YYNGEE. The DNA of the CDR3 is TGTGCCAGCAGCGTAGCAGTTACCTATGGCTACACCTTC. The encoded protein is CASSVAVTYGYTF.

V is TRBV19 and J is TRBJ2-5, with D possibly being TRBD1 (6 bases). The V end was cut by 6 bases, the J end by 5 bases, with 19 bases between. CDR1 is LNHDA, CDR2 SQIVND, per germline (reference sequence). This CDR3 is 15 amino acids long. CDR3 residues: CASSTQGGLMETQYF. The DNA for the CDR3 is TGTGCCAGTAGCACACAGGGTGGTTTAATGGAGACCCAGTACTTC.

This clonotype was observed a few times. The chain links TRBV11-3 to TRBJ2-3, with 8 bases matching TRBD2. Germline V lookup: CDR1 SGHNT, CDR2 YENEEA. CDR3 length: 16 amino acids. Trimming removed 4 bases from V and 2 bases from J; junction bases left unmatched: 8. The chain's CDR3 is CASSSQLAEFTDTQYF. In DNA, the CDR3 is TGTGCCAGCAGCTCCCAACTAGCGGAGTTCACAGATACGCAGTATTTT.

This clonotype was recorded at least ten times. V is TRBV10-3 and J is TRBJ2-2; the match to TRBD1 covers 11 bases. This CDR3 contains 17 residues. Losses at the gene ends were 3 bases for V and 2 bases for J; bases not matched to a gene: 5. Germline loops: CDR1 ENHRY, CDR2 SYGVKD. The DNA of the CDR3 is TGTGCCATCAGTGATGAGGGACAGGGGGGAAACACCGGGGAGCTGTTTTTT. It codes for CAISDEGQGGNTGELFF.

The chain recombines TRBV19 with TRBJ2-1, with D uncertain. V lost 5 bases and J lost 6, with 11 bases in between. This CDR3 spans 13 amino acids. The germline V gene has CDR1 LNHDA and CDR2 SQIVND (reference sequence). The CDR3 spells CASSPRQANEQFF. The DNA of the CDR3 is TGTGCCAGTAGTCCCCGGCAGGCCAATGAGCAGTTCTTC.